This T cell receptor (beta chain) was observed in a study of T cells after yellow fever vaccination. At the level of the study: In the case of low-cell-number fractions, SMART-Seq v4 Ultra Low Input was used for preparation.

Whole-study findings and limits: The booster saw the reappearance of most primary-vaccination clones (roughly 95% CD4, 80% to 90% CD8). Clonotypes found in both CD4 and CD8 compartments made up a small share.

In making TCR cDNA, 5'RACE template switching added a universal primer site and UMIs to it. MiXCR, applied by TCRdb to the 5' RACE reads, yields one record per CDR3 protein. The table includes 200,000 to 300,000 distinct CDR3 sequences, about 7% detected once. A few counts support this clonotype. Its antigen is not identified. The germline CDR1 and CDR2 sequences are DFQATT and SNEGSKA (reference sequence). This CDR3 is 12 amino acids long. The V end was cut by 4 bases, the J end by 1 base, with 7 bases between. The TCR originated in a man aged 25 to 45 who received the YFV17D yellow fever vaccine. The specimen was CD4+ T cells sorted from PBMCs, collected 15 days after the yellow fever booster vaccination. V is TRBV20-1 and J is TRBJ1-1, with D tentatively TRBD1 (6 bases). The CDR3 is CSAMDRNTEAFF. CDR3 coding DNA: TGCAGTGCTATGGACAGGAACACTGAAGCTTTCTTT.